This TCR beta chain was profiled in a study of OX40 agonist ivuxolimab in advanced cancers. General notes on the study: Ivuxolimab, which targeted the costimulatory receptor OX40 (CD134), was an agonistic, fully human IgG2 monoclonal antibody. Intravenous ivuxolimab was administered to patients every 2 weeks at six dose levels: 0.01, 0.1, 0.3, 1.5, 3 and 10 mg/kg. Three dose-escalation patients achieved partial responses, one with hepatocellular carcinoma and two with cutaneous melanoma. Of the roughly 52 dose-escalation patients, hepatocellular carcinoma was present in about 20, melanoma in approximately 15, renal cell carcinoma in 9 and head and neck cancer in 9. Patients were allowed to have had prior anti-PD-1, anti-PD-L1 or anti-CTLA-4 therapy, and 30% to 50% of the dose-escalation patients had previously received checkpoint inhibitors. In the dose-escalation cohort, around four fifths of patients were male, and the mean age was roughly 60 years, with a range of about 23 to 85. Peripheral TCRbeta sequencing was intended to test whether TCR sequence diversity was altered and clonal T-cell expansion was caused by ivuxolimab. The paper describes the monotherapy dose-escalation part (N of about 57 patients) of the phase I trial of ivuxolimab.

The trial excluded patients who had a history of autoimmune disease or who were on systemic immunosuppression. Peripheral blood for TCR sequencing was collected from all dose cohorts at baseline, on cycle 4 day 1, and on cycle 7 day 1. The samples were drawn from a first-in-human, open-label, multicenter phase I dose-escalation trial of ivuxolimab. The trial enrolled adults with locally advanced or metastatic head and neck squamous cell, hepatocellular, melanoma or renal cell carcinoma. Before TCR sequencing, CD4+ T cells and CD8+ T cells from peripheral blood were sorted into separate populations. For sequencing of the TCRbeta CDR3 region, genomic DNA was extracted from the sorted cells. TCRbeta CDR3 regions were sequenced using the immunoSEQ Assay. TCRdb took over this immuneACCESS table, retaining in-frame rearrangements with V and J assigned. Such tables are incomplete; in checked studies, under half of the missing clones stem from an unresolved V gene, and the remainder is unexplained. The sample contains 40,000 or so clones, 85% to 90% of them found a single time. About 12% of the sample is held by the ten biggest clonotypes.

General findings and caveats noted by the study authors: At doses of 0.1 to 3.0 mg/kg, clonal expansion of both CD4+ and CD8+ blood T cells was observed from baseline to week 6. Which antigens the clonally expanded peripheral T cells were specific for was not determined. Partial responders in the 0.1-3.0 mg/kg groups had among the lowest normalized peripheral clonal expansion, especially among CD8+ T cells. After ivuxolimab, CD8+ T cells had more expanded clones than CD4+ T cells on average. Low levels of normalized T-cell clonal expansion were also seen in some patients who did not respond.

To note about this clone: Its target antigen remains unknown. Within one base of it there is no much larger clone, and no base qualities were kept.

This receptor was identified in an adult with an advanced solid tumor such as melanoma, head and neck, liver or kidney cancer. Material: CD4+ or CD8+ T cells sorted from blood, obtained in a trial of the OX40 agonist ivuxolimab.

DNA sequence: TGTGCCAGCAGTGAAGTGGAGGGTGAAGCTTTCTTT. It translates to CASSEVEGEAFF. This chain is built from TRBV2 and TRBJ1-1, with the D gene too uncertain to name. V is shortened by 1 base, J by 7 bases, and the region joining them spans 7 bases. The germline V gene supplies CDR1 SNHLY and CDR2 FYNNEI. The CDR3 sequence holds 12 residues, the cysteine and phenylalanine included. Only CDR3 DNA is held: 36 bases, read in frame from base 1.